The present TCR beta chain was sequenced within a study of OX40 agonist ivuxolimab in advanced cancers. At the level of the study: Patients received the agonistic anti-OX40 (CD134) antibody ivuxolimab. Of mixed ages from about 20 to 80 and averaging about 65 years, the group was roughly 85% male.

Assay used: immunoSEQ multiplex PCR; TCRdb lists only in-frame clones, some missing. The table includes 20,000 or so clones, about 80% detected once. With regard to this clone: Its specificity is unknown.

Overall study results and limits: A proportion of nonresponders additionally exhibited low normalized T-cell clonal expansion. Dose levels from 0.1 to 3.0 mg/kg saw CD4+ and CD8+ blood T cells expand clonally by week 6.

V was shortened by 0 bases and J by 1 base, with 10 bases between the two germline ends. The CDR3 totals 15 residues. Germline CDR1 and CDR2: SGDLS and YYNGEE. Specimen: CD4+ or CD8+ T cells sorted from blood, collected in a trial of the OX40 agonist ivuxolimab. The V and J genes are TRBV9 and TRBJ2-5; D call uncertain. This clonotype was sampled from an adult with an advanced solid tumor such as melanoma, head and neck, liver or kidney cancer. The CDR3 sequence: CASSVEQGPQETQYF. The CDR3 DNA follows: TGTGCCAGCAGCGTAGAACAAGGGCCCCAAGAGACCCAGTACTTC.